What follows is one T cell receptor beta chain and its context. Its antigen is still unknown. This sample is part of a study of T cells in Graves' hyperthyroidism and ophthalmopathy. Study-wide findings and caveats: Also found in blood were most expanded thyroid clonotypes above 0.001.

CDR3 length equals 17 residues. V trimming: 1 base; J trimming: 1 base; junction bases outside the gene matches: 5. In germline, CDR1 is SNHLY, CDR2 FYNNEI. RNA transcripts served as the template for amplifying TCR beta CDR3 regions. HTBI primers were used for first-round RT-PCR of the TCR CDR3. TCRdb fed the multiplex PCR reads into MiXCR, producing one record per CDR3 protein. The table lists 550,000 to 700,000 distinct CDR3 sequences, around 46% of them singletons, with about 20% in the top ten. The study based diagnoses on clinical symptoms, serum thyroxine and TRAb, thyroid ultrasound and orbital computed tomography.

The V call is TRBV2, the J call TRBJ2-2, with 8 bases that match TRBD2. Sequencing was performed on peripheral blood or thyroid tissue (not recorded which). This receptor was identified in an adult woman with Graves' disease, either hyperthyroidism or ophthalmopathy (not recorded which). The CDR3 region is CASSEVDGRGNTGELFF. The CDR3 region has the DNA TGTGCCAGCAGTGAAGTTGACGGGAGGGGGAACACCGGGGAGCTGTTTTTT.